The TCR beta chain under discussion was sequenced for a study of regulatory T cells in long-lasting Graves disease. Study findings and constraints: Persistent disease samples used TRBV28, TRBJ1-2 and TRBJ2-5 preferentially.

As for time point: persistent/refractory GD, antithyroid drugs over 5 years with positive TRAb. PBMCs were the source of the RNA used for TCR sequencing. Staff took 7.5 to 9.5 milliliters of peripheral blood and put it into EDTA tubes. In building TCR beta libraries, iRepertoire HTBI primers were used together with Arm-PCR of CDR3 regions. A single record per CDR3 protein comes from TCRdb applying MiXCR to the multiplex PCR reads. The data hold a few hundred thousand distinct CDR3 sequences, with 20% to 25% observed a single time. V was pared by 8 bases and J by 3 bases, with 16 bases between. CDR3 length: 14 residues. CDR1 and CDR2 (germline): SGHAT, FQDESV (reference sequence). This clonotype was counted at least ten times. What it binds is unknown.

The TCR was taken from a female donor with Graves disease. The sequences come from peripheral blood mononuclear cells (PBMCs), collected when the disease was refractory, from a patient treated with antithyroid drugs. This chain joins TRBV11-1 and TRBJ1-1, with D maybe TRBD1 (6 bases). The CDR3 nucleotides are TGTGCCAGCGGCGGGGGGGCGAGGGACACTGAAGCTTTCTTT. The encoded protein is CASGGGARDTEAFF.